This is a list of T cell receptor beta chains from one sample in a study. TCRdb analysed the RT-PCR reads with MiXCR anew, one entry per CDR3 protein. The top ten hold 3.6% of the sample, which has more than 600,000 distinct CDR3 sequences, around 14% seen once. The sequencing sample was made of memory CD4+ T cells from blood. Receptors originate from a female donor in good health, serving as a healthy control. Each CDR3 is given with its conserved first and last residue. A D gene is named only where the DNA matches it firmly. Some rows have no size entry. The others give once, few or many, or a class for an expanded clone.

size: few
J: TRBJ1-2
V: TRBV7-2
D: TRBD1
DNA: TGTGCCAGCAGCTCCGGGACAGGGATTAGTGGCTACACCTTC
CDR3: CASSSGTGISGYTF

size: few
J: TRBJ2-7
V: TRBV20-1
D: -
DNA: TGCAGTGCTAGACTCGGGGGCGGCTCCTACGAGCAGTACTTC
CDR3: CSARLGGGSYEQYF

size: -
J: TRBJ2-7
V: TRBV9
D: -
DNA: TGTGCCAGCAGCGACGGGGCCTACGCCTACGAGCAGTACTTC
CDR3: CASSDGAYAYEQYF

size: -
J: TRBJ2-5
V: TRBV5-1
D: -
DNA: TGCGCCAGCAGCCCCCCAGGAGGGAATGGGATTTACTTC
CDR3: CASSPPGGNGIYF

size: many
J: TRBJ2-5
V: TRBV28
D: -
DNA: TGTGCCAGCAGTCTCCCCGGGGGAGCCCCCCCAGAGACCCAGTACTTC
CDR3: CASSLPGGAPPETQYF

size: -
J: TRBJ1-5
V: TRBV9
D: -
DNA: TGTGCCAGCAGCCCAGGTGGGGAGGGTCAGCCCCAGCATTTT
CDR3: CASSPGGEGQPQHF

size: once
J: TRBJ2-1
V: TRBV5-1
D: -
DNA: TGCGCCAGCAGCTCCGGGGCTCTTTCCTACAATGAGCAGTTCTTC
CDR3: CASSSGALSYNEQFF

size: many
J: TRBJ2-7
V: TRBV6-2/TRBV6-3
D: -
DNA: TGTGCCAGCAGTTACCTCTCTTGGGGGAGCCCCCATTTCTACGAGCAGTACTTC
CDR3: CASSYLSWGSPHFYEQYF

size: -
J: TRBJ1-5
V: TRBV2
D: TRBD1
DNA: TGTGCCAGCAGTCGAGACAGGGTCGACAATCAGCCCCAGCATTTT
CDR3: CASSRDRVDNQPQHF

size: many
J: TRBJ2-7
V: TRBV20-1
D: TRBD2
DNA: TGCAGTGCTAGAGAGCCGCAGGCGGGAGTTTCCGAGCAGTACTTC
CDR3: CSAREPQAGVSEQYF

size: -
J: TRBJ1-3
V: TRBV6-5
D: -
DNA: TGTGCCAGCAGCCATGACTTCCCCTCTGGAAACACCATATATTTT
CDR3: CASSHDFPSGNTIYF

size: once
J: TRBJ2-1
V: TRBV28
D: -
DNA: TGTGCCAGCAGGCACTCGAGCTCCTACAATGAGCAGTTCTTC
CDR3: CASRHSSSYNEQFF

size: few
J: TRBJ2-6
V: TRBV24-1
D: TRBD1
DNA: TGTGCCACCAGTGATTACAGGGGGCTTGGGGCCAACGTCCTGACTTTC
CDR3: CATSDYRGLGANVLTF

size: few
J: TRBJ2-5
V: TRBV20-1
D: TRBD1
DNA: TGCAGTGCTGAACAGGGGGCCCCAGAGACCCAGTACTTC
CDR3: CSAEQGAPETQYF

size: -
J: TRBJ2-1
V: TRBV30
D: -
DNA: TGTGCCCTAGGTAGGGGATGGAATGAGCAGTTCTTC
CDR3: CALGRGWNEQFF

size: few
J: TRBJ2-7
V: TRBV9
D: -
DNA: TGTGCCAGCAGCGGGGACAACCCCCCCTACGAGCAGTACTTC
CDR3: CASSGDNPPYEQYF

size: -
J: TRBJ1-1
V: TRBV20-1
D: -
DNA: TGCAGTGCTAGAGATTTGAGCACTGAAGCTTTCTTT
CDR3: CSARDLSTEAFF

size: -
J: TRBJ1-4
V: TRBV6-6
D: TRBD1
DNA: TGTGCCAGCAGCAACAGGGGGCTATCGGGTGAAAAACTGTTTTTT
CDR3: CASSNRGLSGEKLFF

size: few
J: TRBJ2-2
V: TRBV7-3
D: TRBD2
DNA: TGTGCCAGCAGCTTAACAGCTAGCGGGAACACCGGGGAGCTGTTTTTT
CDR3: CASSLTASGNTGELFF

size: -
J: TRBJ2-3
V: TRBV2
D: -
DNA: TGTGCCAGCAGTGAACTCAGAGCAGATACGCAGTATTTT
CDR3: CASSELRADTQYF

size: few
J: TRBJ1-2
V: TRBV9
D: -
DNA: TGTGCCAGCAGCGTAGCGGCAGACTATGGCTACACCTTC
CDR3: CASSVAADYGYTF

size: -
J: TRBJ2-7
V: TRBV12-3/TRBV12-4
D: -
DNA: TGTGCCAGCAGTTCGGCTAGCCTGACCTACGAGCAGTACTTC
CDR3: CASSSASLTYEQYF

size: -
J: TRBJ1-4
V: TRBV7-9
D: -
DNA: TGTGCCAGCAGCTACCCGACAGGCAATGAAAAACTGTTTTTT
CDR3: CASSYPTGNEKLFF

size: -
J: TRBJ1-1
V: TRBV18
D: TRBD1
DNA: TGTGCCAGCTCACCAAGGTCCGCCGGGACAGGGGACATGAACACTGAAGCTTTCTTT
CDR3: CASSPRSAGTGDMNTEAFF

size: few
J: TRBJ2-2
V: TRBV20-1
D: -
DNA: TGCAGTGCTAGAGGAGGGTTGGCCACCGGGGAGCTGTTTTTT
CDR3: CSARGGLATGELFF

size: -
J: TRBJ2-3
V: TRBV5-1
D: -
DNA: TGCGCCAGCAGCTCCCGGGGAACTGCTGATACGCAGTATTTT
CDR3: CASSSRGTADTQYF